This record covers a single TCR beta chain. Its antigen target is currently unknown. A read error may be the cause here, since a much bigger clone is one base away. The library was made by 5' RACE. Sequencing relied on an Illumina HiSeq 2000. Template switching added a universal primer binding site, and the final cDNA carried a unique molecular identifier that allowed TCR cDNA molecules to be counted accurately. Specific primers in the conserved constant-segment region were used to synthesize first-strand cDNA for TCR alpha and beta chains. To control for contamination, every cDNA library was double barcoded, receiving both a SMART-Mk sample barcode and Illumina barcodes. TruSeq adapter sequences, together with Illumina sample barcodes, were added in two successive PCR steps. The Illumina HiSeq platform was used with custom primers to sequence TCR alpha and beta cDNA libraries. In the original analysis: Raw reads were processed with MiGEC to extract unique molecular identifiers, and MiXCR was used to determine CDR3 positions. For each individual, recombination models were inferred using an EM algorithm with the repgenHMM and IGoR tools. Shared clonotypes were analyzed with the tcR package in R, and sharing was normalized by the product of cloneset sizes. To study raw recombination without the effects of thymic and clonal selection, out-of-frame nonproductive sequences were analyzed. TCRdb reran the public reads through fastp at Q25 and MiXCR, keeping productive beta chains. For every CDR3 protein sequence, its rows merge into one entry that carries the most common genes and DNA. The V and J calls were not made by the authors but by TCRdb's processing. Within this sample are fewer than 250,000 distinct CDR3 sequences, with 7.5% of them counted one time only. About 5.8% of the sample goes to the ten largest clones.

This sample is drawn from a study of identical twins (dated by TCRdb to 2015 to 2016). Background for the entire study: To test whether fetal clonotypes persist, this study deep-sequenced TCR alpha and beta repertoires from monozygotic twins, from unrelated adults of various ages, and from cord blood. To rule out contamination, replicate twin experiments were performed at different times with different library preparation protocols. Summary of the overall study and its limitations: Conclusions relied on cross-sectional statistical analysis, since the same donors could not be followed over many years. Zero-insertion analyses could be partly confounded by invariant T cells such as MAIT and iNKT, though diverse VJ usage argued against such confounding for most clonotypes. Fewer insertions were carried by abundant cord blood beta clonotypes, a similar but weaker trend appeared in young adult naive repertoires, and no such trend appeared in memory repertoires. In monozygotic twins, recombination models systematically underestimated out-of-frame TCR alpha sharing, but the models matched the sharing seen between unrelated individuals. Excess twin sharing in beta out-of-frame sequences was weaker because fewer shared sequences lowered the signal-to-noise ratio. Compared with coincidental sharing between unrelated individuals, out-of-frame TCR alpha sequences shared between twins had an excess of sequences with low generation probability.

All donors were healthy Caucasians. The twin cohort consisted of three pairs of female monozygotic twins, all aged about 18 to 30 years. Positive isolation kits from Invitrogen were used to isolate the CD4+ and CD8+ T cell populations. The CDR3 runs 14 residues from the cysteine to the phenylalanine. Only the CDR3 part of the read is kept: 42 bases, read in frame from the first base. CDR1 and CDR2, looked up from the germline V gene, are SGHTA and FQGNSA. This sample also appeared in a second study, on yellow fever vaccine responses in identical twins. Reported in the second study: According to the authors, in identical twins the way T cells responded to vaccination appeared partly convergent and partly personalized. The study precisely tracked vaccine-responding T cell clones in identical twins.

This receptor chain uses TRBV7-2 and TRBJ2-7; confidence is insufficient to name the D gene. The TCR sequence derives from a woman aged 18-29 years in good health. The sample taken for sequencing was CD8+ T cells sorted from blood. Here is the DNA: TGTGGCAGCAGCTCCATACCAGAGACCTACGAGCAGTACTTC. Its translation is CGSSSIPETYEQYF.